This is a list of T cell receptor beta chains from one sample in a study of shared clonotypes between healthy human individuals. Measured with immunoSEQ multiplex PCR; TCRdb has only the in-frame clones, and not every one. The data show about 690,000 clones, roughly 91% seen once. What was sequenced was memory CD8+ T cells from PBMCs. The receptors derive from a man between 18 and 29 years old in good health. Some clones in this sample may be carry-over from other donors' samples. Both conserved end residues are trimmed from each CDR3. Some rows mark clone size as missing; the rest say once, few, many or name a class of expanded clone.

J	V	size	CDR3
TRBJ2-7	TRBV29-1	-	SVVVAGLSYEQY
TRBJ2-1	TRBV27	-	ASSLVGDYPIYNEQF
TRBJ1-1	TRBV28	once	ASRFGPNTEAF
-	TRBV28	-	ASSDRSDSHEQY
TRBJ2-2	TRBV4-3	-	ASSQDLGRYTGELF
TRBJ1-5	TRBV7-9	-	ASSLGGLVQPQH
TRBJ2-3	TRBV5-1	-	ASSFLRLDTQY
TRBJ2-1	TRBV4-3	once	ASSQVYFEAGRDEQF
TRBJ2-2	TRBV7-6	-	ASSLRAGVGNTGELF
TRBJ1-3	TRBV4-3	-	ASSQDRQGLANTIY
TRBJ1-1	TRBV7-6	-	ASSFDRGRTEAF
TRBJ1-1	TRBV30	-	ACLERRKNTEAF
TRBJ2-3	TRBV9	-	ASSAAGTGTQY
TRBJ2-1	TRBV9	once	ASSSKGTSGYNNEQF
TRBJ2-1	TRBV19	-	ASSIGTSSYNEQF
TRBJ2-1	TRBV7-9	-	ASSARGLAGNNEQF
TRBJ2-7	TRBV9	-	ASSVGDFTYEQY